Following are 17 T cell receptor beta chains from one sample sequenced in a study of T cells in Graves' hyperthyroidism and ophthalmopathy. Amplification of TCR beta CDR3 regions used RNA as the template. The TCR CDR3 first-round RT-PCR relied on the HTBI primer set. TCRdb called the multiplex PCR reads again in MiXCR, with one record for every CDR3 protein. The sample includes approximately 270,000 distinct CDR3 sequences, more than 12% seen only once; the top ten take 13%. The sequenced sample was blood. These receptors came from a woman aged 40 to 49 with Graves' hyperthyroidism that later progressed to Graves' ophthalmopathy.

This clonotype showed up many times. J is TRBJ1-2 and V is TRBV19; the D is unclear. The V and J ends lost 3 bases and 4 bases respectively, with 18 bases between them. Germline V gene data show CDR1 as LNHDA and CDR2 as SQIVND (reference sequence). The CDR3 covers 16 residues. CDR3 amino acids: CASSILYMGSTYGYTF. Here the CDR3 DNA reads TGTGCCAGTAGTATTCTTTACATGGGGTCTACCTATGGCTACACCTTC. The whole variable domain, filled in from reference TRBV19 and TRBJ1-2, reads DGGITQSPKYLFRKEGQNVTLSCEQNLNHDAMYWYRQDPGQGLRLIYYSQIVNDFQKGDIAEGYSVSREKKESFPLTVTSAQKNPTAFYLCASSILYMGSTYGYTFGSGTRLTVV.

This clonotype showed up just a few times. The chain combines TRBV9 with TRBJ2-2; D is unclear. Germline V gives CDR1 SGDLS, CDR2 YYNGEE. Trimming took 2 bases from V and 5 from J, leaving 7 bases between them. CDR3 length: 13 amino acids. The CDR3 spells CASSVALTGELFF. DNA for the CDR3: TGTGCCAGCAGCGTGGCGCTTACCGGGGAGCTGTTTTTT. Drawing the rest from reference TRBV9 and TRBJ2-2, the complete variable domain is DSGVTQTPKHLITATGQRVTLRCSPRSGDLSVYWYQQSLDQGLQFLIQYYNGEERAKGNILERFSAQQFPDLHSELNLSSLELGDSALYFCASSVALTGELFFGEGSRLTVL.

The sample holds many counts of this clonotype. The chain joins TRBV28 to TRBJ2-3, with D uncertain. This CDR3 has 18 amino acids. Trimming removed 3 bases from V and 2 bases from J, with 21 bases in between. Per germline, CDR1 MDHEN and CDR2 SYDVKM. The DNA of the CDR3 is TGTGCCAGCAGTTTCCGGCAGCCGAGGCAGAAAATCACAGATACGCAGTATTTT. Its protein product is CASSFRQPRQKITDTQYF.

This clonotype has at least ten counts. V gene TRBV28 combines with J gene TRBJ2-2; D uncertain. The germline CDR1 and CDR2 sequences are MDHEN and SYDVKM. Deletions cut 2 bases from V and 6 bases from J, with 7 bases between. This CDR3 region has 13 residues. In nucleotides, the CDR3 is TGTGCCAGCAGTTTACCTACCCCCGGGGAGCTGTTTTTT. It is translated as CASSLPTPGELFF.

The sample holds many counts of this clonotype. This chain uses TRBV28 with TRBJ1-1, with D possibly matching TRBD1 (6 bases). Germline values: CDR1 MDHEN, CDR2 SYDVKM. This CDR3 region has 13 residues. Trimming took 6 bases from V and 6 from J, leaving 14 bases between them. The CDR3 DNA is TGTGCCAGCAGGGAAACAGGGTCCCCTGAAGCTTTCTTT. The encoded protein is CASRETGSPEAFF.

This clonotype was counted at least ten times. The CDR3 reads CASISVGQGPTGYGYTF. In DNA form, the CDR3 reads TGTGCCAGCATCTCTGTAGGACAGGGGCCGACTGGCTATGGCTACACCTTC. The chain recombines TRBV28 with TRBJ1-2; the match to TRBD1 covers 9 bases. V was clipped by 7 bases and J by 4 bases; unmatched bases: 16. The CDR3 has 17 amino acids. Germline CDR1 reads MDHEN; CDR2 reads SYDVKM.

Many counts were recorded for this clonotype. V and J are TRBV7-2 and TRBJ2-1, with 9 positions matching TRBD2. The CDR3 is made up of 17 amino acids. Trimming removed 4 bases from V and 7 bases from J; junction bases left unmatched: 14. Germline V gene data show CDR1 as SGHTA and CDR2 as FQGNSA. The CDR3 DNA follows: TGTGCCAGCAGCTCGATTCTTAGCGGGAGTAAAAGGAATGAGCAGTTCTTC. It translates to CASSSILSGSKRNEQFF.

This clonotype has ten or more counts. This sequence joins TRBV19 and TRBJ2-2; D uncertain. V dropped 7 bases and J dropped 0 bases, with 12 bases sitting between them. From germline, CDR1 is LNHDA and CDR2 SQIVND (reference sequence). The CDR3 has 15 amino acids. This chain's CDR3 is CASNRRSANTGELFF. DNA of the CDR3: TGTGCCAGTAATAGGCGGAGCGCGAACACCGGGGAGCTGTTTTTT.

This clonotype was recorded at least ten times. V usage is TRBV20-1 and J usage is TRBJ2-5; 9 bases are a match to TRBD2. From germline, CDR1 is DFQATT and CDR2 SNEGSKA (reference sequence). This CDR3 has 15 residues. The CDR3 loop reads CGSIEAGGPIETQYF. The CDR3 nucleotides are TGCGGCTCCATTGAGGCGGGAGGGCCGATCGAGACCCAGTACTTC.

The chain joins TRBV28 to TRBJ2-6; D not resolved. Trimming removed 3 bases from V and 0 bases from J, with 18 bases in between. CDR1 and CDR2 (germline): MDHEN, SYDVKM. The length of the CDR3 is 19 residues. The CDR3 region has the DNA TGTGCCAGCAGTTTTCCTCCTGGACGGACGAGCTCTGGGGCCAACGTCCTGACTTTC. Amino acids: CASSFPPGRTSSGANVLTF.

The V call is TRBV20-1, the J call TRBJ1-1; D not certain. The CDR3 is 11 residues long. With 3 bases removed from V and 1 base from J, the gap between germline ends came to 3 bases. The V gene's germline CDR1 is DFQATT and CDR2 SNEGSKA (reference sequence). CDR3 sequence (DNA): TGCAGTGCTAGGCGGAACACTGAAGCTTTCTTT. Translated, it gives CSARRNTEAFF.

This clonotype was picked up a small number of times. The chain has TRBV6-5 and TRBJ2-7; 7 bases line up with TRBD1. Germline CDR1 and CDR2: MNHEY and SVGAGI. CDR3 length: 15 amino acids. J gave up 3 bases and V 0 bases, and 5 bases lay outside the gene matches. CDR3 DNA sequence: TGTGCCAGCAGTTACTCTAACAGGGGTTTCTACGAGCAGTACTTC. Protein: CASSYSNRGFYEQYF.

This clonotype came up many times. The chain has TRBV6-1 and TRBJ2-3; no clear D. Deletions cut 5 bases from V and 4 bases from J, with 10 bases between. The CDR3 covers 13 residues. CDR1 and CDR2 from the germline V gene are MNHNS and SASEGT. This CDR3 reads CASSLGKADTQYF. CDR3 DNA sequence: TGTGCCAGCAGTCTTGGTAAAGCAGATACGCAGTATTTT.

The V call is TRBV11-3, the J call TRBJ2-3; D is ambiguous. The CDR3 has 13 amino acids. Trimming removed 5 bases from V and 4 bases from J, with 10 bases in between. Germline V gives CDR1 SGHNT, CDR2 YENEEA. The CDR3 DNA reads TGTGCCAGCAGCCTCACTCACGCAGATACGCAGTATTTT. Translation: CASSLTHADTQYF. The full variable domain, completed using reference TRBV11-3 and TRBJ2-3, is EAGVVQSPRYKIIEKKQPVAFWCNPISGHNTLYWYLQNLGQGPELLIRYENEEAVDDSQLPKDRFSAERLKGVDSTLKIQPAELGDSAVYLCASSLTHADTQYFGPGTRLTVL.

This clonotype was found many times. This chain links TRBV6-5 with TRBJ2-5; tentatively, D is TRBD2 (5 bases). CDR3 length: 14 residues. Germline CDR1 is MNHEY and CDR2 is SVGAGI. With 0 bases removed from V and 4 bases from J, the gap between germline ends came to 9 bases. The CDR3: CASSYSGNGETQYF. CDR3 DNA: TGTGCCAGCAGTTACTCCGGGAATGGAGAGACCCAGTACTTC.

This clonotype was observed a handful of times. This chain connects TRBV5-1 to TRBJ2-1; D may be TRBD1 (6 bases). The germline CDR1 and CDR2 sequences are SGHRS and YFSETQ. The CDR3 is 14 residues long. Deletions cut 0 bases from V and 8 bases from J, with 12 bases between. CDR3 loop: CASSLVVRGYEQFF. The CDR3 DNA reads as TGCGCCAGCAGCTTGGTTGTCAGGGGATATGAGCAGTTCTTC. Full variable domain (missing parts from reference TRBV5-1 and TRBJ2-1): KAGVTQTPRYLIKTRGQQVTLSCSPISGHRSVSWYQQTPGQGLQFLFEYFSETQRNKGNFPGRFSGRQFSNSRSEMNVSTLELGDSALYLCASSLVVRGYEQFFGPGTRLTVL.

This clonotype was observed a few times. The chain couples TRBV4-1 to TRBJ2-4; 7 bases map to TRBD2. The CDR3 sequence is 15 residues long. CDR1 is MGHRA and CDR2 is YSYEKL in the germline V gene. The ends lost 8 bases at V and 0 bases at J; junction bases unmatched: 7. CDR3 region: CASARLAVAKNIQYF. Written as DNA, the CDR3 is TGCGCCAGCGCCAGGCTAGCGGTAGCCAAAAACATTCAGTACTTC.